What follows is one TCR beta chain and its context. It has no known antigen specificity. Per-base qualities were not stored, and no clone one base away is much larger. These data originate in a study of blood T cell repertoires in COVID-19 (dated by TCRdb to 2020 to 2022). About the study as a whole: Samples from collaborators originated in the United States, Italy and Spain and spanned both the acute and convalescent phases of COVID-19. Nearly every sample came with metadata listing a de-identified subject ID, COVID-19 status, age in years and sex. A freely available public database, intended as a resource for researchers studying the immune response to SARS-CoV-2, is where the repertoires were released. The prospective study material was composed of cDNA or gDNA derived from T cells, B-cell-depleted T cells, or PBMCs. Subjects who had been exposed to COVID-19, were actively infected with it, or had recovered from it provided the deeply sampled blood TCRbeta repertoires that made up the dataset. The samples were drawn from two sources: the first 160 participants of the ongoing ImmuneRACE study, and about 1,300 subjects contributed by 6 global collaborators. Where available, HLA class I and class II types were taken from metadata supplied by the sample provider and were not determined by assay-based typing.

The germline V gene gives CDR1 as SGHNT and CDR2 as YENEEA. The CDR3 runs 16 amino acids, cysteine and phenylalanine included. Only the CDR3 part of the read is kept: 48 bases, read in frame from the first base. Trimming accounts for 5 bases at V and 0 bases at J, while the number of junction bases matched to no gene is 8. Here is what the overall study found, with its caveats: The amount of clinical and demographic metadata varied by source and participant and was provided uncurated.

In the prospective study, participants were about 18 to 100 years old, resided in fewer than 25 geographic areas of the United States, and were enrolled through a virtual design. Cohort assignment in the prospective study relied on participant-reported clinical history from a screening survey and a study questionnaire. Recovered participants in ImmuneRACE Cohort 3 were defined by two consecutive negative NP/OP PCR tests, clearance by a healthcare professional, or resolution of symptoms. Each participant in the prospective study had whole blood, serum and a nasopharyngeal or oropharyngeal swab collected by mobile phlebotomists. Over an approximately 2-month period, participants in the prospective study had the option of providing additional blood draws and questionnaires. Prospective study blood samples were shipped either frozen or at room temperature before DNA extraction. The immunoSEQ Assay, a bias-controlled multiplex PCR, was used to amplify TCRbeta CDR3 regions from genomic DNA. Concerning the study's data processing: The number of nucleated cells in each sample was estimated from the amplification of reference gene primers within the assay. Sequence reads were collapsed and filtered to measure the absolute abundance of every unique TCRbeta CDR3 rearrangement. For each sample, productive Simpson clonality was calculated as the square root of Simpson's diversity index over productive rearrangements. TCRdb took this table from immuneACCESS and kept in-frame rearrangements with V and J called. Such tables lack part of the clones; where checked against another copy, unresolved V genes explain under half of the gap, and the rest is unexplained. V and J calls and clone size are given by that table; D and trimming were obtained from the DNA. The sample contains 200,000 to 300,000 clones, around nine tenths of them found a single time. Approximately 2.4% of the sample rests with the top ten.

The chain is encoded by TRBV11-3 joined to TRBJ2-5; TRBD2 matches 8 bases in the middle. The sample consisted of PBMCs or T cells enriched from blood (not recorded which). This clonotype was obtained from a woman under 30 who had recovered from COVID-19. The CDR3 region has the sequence CASSLGLAMYQETQYF. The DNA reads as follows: TGTGCCAGCAGCCTAGGACTAGCCATGTACCAAGAGACCCAGTACTTC.